The sequence of this T cell receptor (beta chain) was determined in a study of beta chain features in type 1 diabetes. Turning to this clone: Its matching antigen is unknown. The sample has other DNA sequences that encode this CDR3 too.

Study conclusions and caveats: In all four CD4+ subsets, TCRB CDR3 length was significantly, moderately reduced in type 1 diabetes. Insertions at VDJ junctions were less frequent in type 1 diabetes patients. These patients also deleted more nucleotides at the same junctions. cDNA sequencing could over-represent cells with high TCR expression.

Every isolated RNA sample was fully reverse transcribed, so sequencing captured expressed TCRB transcripts. Sequenced by immunoSEQ multiplex PCR; TCRdb stores in-frame clones only, minus some. The repertoire holds 900,000 or so clones, with 15% to 20% as singletons. Sorted CD4+ subsets: naive, central memory, regulatory, stem cell-like memory (CD45RO/CCR7/CD25/CD127/CD95/CD27 panel). The clonotype was recovered from a woman younger than 35 in good health. The sample taken for sequencing was naive CD4+ T cells from blood.

This CDR3 reads CASSLEGRQETQYF. In DNA form, the CDR3 reads TGCGCCAGCAGCTTGGAGGGACGCCAAGAGACCCAGTACTTC. The V gene is TRBV5-1, the J gene TRBJ2-5; D may be TRBD1 or TRBD2 (5 bases each). Germline loops: CDR1 SGHRS, CDR2 YFSETQ. V was shortened by 0 bases and J by 1 base, with 7 bases between the two germline ends. The CDR3 runs 14 residues.